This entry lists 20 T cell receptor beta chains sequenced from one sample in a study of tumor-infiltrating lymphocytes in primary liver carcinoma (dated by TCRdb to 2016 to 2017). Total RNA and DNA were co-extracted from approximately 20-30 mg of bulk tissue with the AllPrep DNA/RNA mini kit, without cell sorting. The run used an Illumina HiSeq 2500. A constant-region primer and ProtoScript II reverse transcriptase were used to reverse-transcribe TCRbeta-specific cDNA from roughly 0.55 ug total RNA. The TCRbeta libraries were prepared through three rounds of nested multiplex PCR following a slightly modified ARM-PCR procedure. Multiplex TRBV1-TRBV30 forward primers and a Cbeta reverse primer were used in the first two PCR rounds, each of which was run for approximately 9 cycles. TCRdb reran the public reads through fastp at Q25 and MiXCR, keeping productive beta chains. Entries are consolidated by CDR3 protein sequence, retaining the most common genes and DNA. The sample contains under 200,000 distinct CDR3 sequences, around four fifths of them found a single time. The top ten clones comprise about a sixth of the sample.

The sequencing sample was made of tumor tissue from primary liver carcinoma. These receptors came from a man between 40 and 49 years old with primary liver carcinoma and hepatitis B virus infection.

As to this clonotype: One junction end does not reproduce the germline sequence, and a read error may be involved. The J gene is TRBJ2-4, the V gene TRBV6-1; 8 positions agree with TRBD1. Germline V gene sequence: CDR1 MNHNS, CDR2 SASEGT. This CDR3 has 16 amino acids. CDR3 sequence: CGSSATGGFGRNVQYF. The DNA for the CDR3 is TGTGGCAGCAGTGCCACAGGGGGGTTCGGCAGAAACGTTCAGTACTTC.

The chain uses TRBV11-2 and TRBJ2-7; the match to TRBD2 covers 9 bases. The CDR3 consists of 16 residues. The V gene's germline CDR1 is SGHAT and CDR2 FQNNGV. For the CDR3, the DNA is TGTACTAGCAGCTTAGAACCTAGCGGGAACTGGGTCGAGCAGTACTTC. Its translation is CTSSLEPSGNWVEQYF.

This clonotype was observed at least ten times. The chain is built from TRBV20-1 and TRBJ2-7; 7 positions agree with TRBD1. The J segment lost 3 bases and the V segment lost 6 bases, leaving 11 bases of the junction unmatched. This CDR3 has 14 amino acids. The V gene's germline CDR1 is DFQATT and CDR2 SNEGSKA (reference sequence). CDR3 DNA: TGCAGTGCCAAAGACAGGGCTTCCCTCTACGAGCAGTACTTC. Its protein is CSAKDRASLYEQYF.

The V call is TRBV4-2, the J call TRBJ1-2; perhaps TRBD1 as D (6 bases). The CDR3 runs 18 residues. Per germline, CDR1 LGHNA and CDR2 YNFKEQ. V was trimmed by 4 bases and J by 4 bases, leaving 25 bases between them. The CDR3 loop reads CASSRSSKGGGASYGYTF. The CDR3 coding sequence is TGTGCCAGCAGCCGATCATCCAAGGGGGGGGGCGCGTCCTATGGCTACACCTTC.

The CDR3 nucleotides are TGTGCCAGAACGGAACACGGCGGTGAAGCTTTCTTT. It yields the protein CARTEHGGEAFF. V gene TRBV12-3 or TRBV12-4 combines with J gene TRBJ1-1; D ambiguous. V was clipped by 9 bases and J by 7 bases, with 15 bases between them. This CDR3 has 12 amino acids.

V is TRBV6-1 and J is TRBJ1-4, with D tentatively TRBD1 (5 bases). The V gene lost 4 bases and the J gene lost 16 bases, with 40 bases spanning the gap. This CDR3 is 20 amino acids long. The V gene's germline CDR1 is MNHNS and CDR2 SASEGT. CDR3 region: CASSAFLFGAALTANERPFF. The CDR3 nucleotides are TGTGCCAGCAGTGCGTTTCTTTTCGGGGCAGCACTTACTGCTAATGAAAGACCGTTTTTT.

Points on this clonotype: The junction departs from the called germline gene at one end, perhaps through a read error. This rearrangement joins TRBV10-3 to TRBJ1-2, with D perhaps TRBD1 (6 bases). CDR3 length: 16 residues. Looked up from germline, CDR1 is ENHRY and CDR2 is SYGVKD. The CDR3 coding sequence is TGTGCCATCAGTGAGTCAACAGGGCCCTCAGCCTATGGCTACAGCTTC. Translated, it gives CAISESTGPSAYGYSF.

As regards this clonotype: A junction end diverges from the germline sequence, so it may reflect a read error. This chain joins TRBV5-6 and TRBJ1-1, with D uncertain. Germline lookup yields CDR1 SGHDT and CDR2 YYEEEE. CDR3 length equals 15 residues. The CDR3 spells CGSSFPGLIPTEALF. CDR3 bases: TGTGGCAGCAGTTTTCCGGGCCTTATTCCCACTGAAGCTCTCTTT.

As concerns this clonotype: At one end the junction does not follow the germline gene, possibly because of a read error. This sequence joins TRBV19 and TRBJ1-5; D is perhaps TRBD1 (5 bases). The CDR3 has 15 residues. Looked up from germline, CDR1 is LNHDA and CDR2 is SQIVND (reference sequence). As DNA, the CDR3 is TGTGCCAGTAGTATAACAGGATCTTTCAATCAGCCTCAGCATTTT. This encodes CASSITGSFNQPQHF.

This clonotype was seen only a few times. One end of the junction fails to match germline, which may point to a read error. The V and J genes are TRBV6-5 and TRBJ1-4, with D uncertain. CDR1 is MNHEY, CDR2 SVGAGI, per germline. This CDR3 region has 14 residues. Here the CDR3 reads CVSRMIATNEKLFF. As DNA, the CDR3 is TGTGTCAGCAGAATGATAGCAACTAATGAAAAACTGTTTTTT.

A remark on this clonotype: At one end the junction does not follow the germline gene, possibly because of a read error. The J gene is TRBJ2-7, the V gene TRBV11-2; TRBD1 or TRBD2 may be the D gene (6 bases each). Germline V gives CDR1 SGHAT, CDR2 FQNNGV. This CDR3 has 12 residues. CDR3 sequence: CASSHGGYEQYF. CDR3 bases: TGTGCCAGCAGTCACGGGGGCTATGAGCAGTATTTC.

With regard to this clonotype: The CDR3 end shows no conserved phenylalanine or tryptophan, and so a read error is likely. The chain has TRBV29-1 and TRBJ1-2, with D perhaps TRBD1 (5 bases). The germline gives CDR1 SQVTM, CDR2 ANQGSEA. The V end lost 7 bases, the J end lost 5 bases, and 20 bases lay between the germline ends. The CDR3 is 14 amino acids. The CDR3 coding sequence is TGCAGCGCCAGGGACGATACAGGATCTTATGGCTACACCTTA. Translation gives CSARDDTGSYGYTL.

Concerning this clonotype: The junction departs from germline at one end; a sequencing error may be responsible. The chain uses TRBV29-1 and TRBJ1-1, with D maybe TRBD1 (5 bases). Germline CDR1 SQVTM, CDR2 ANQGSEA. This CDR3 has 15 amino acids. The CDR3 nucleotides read TGCACCGTTGCCGGAGGGTGGGGCATGAACACTGAACCTTTCTTT. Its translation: CTVAGGWGMNTEPFF.

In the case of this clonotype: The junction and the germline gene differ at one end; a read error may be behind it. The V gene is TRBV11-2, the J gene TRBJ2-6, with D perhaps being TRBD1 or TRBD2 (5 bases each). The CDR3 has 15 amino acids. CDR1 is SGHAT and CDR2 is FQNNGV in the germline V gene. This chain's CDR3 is CATKRPRSGANILSF. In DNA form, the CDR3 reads TGTGCCACCAAGCGGCCGCGCTCTGGGGCCAACATCCTGAGTTTC.

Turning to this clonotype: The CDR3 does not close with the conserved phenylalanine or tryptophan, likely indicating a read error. The CDR3 here is CAGSLEASQEAQYL. The CDR3, as DNA: TGTGCCGGCAGCTTGGAGGCTAGCCAAGAGGCCCAGTACTTA. The rearrangement links TRBV5-6 to TRBJ2-5, with a weak D call TRBD2 (5 bases). This CDR3 contains 14 residues. Germline V gene lookup returns CDR1 SGHDT and CDR2 YYEEEE.

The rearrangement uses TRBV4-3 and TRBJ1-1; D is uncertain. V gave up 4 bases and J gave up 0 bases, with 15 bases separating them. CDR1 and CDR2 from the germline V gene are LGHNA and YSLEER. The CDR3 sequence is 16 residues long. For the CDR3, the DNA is TGCGCCAGCAGCCCTGTGGGCGGGAAAATGAACACTGAAGCTTTCTTT. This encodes CASSPVGGKMNTEAFF.

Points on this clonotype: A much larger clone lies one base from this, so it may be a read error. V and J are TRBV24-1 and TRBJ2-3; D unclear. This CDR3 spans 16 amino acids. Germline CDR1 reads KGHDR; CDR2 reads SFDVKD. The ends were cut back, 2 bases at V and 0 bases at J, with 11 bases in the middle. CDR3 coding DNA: TGTGCCACCAGTGATTGGTCGCGAGTTAGCACAGATACGCAGTATTTT. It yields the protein CATSDWSRVSTDTQYF.

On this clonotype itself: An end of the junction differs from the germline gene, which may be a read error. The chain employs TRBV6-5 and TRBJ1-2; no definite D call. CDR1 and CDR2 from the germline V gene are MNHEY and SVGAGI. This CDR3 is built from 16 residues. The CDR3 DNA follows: TGTGCCAACAGTTCCGGGGTCGGGGTCGTCGACTATGGCTACACCTTC. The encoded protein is CANSSGVGVVDYGYTF.

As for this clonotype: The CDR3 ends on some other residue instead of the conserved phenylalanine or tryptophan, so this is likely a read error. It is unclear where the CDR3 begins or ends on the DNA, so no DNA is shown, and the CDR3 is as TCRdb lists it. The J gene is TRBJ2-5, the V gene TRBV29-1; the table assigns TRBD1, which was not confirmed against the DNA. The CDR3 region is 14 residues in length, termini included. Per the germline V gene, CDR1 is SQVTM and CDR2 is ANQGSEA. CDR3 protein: CSVEAGRGQETQYL.

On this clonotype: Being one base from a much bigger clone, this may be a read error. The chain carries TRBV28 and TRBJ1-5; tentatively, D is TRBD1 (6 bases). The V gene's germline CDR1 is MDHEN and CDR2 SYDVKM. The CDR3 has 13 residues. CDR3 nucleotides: TGTCCCAGCCGAAAACAGGGTAATCAGCCCCAGCATTTT. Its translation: CPSRKQGNQPQHF.